This TCR beta chain appears in the sequencing data of a study of blood T cell repertoires in COVID-19. For the study at large: PBMCs, B-cell-depleted T cells, or T cells were the source of the cDNA or gDNA that made up the material.

As processed by the authors: Researchers report that nucleated cell counts were estimated from reference gene primer amplification. The assay was immunoSEQ multiplex PCR, and TCRdb's table has in-frame clones only and misses some. V and J calls and clone size are copied from that table; D and trimming were computed from the DNA. The sample has approximately 60,000 clones, roughly 82% seen once; the top ten hold 22%. Germline loops: CDR1 SGDLS, CDR2 YYNGEE. This CDR3 contains 13 residues. V lost 2 bases, J lost 6 bases, and 3 bases stayed unmatched. This clone was counted only a few times. The clonotype was recovered from a woman aged 60-75 years with acute or convalescent COVID-19. The chain recombines TRBV9 with TRBJ2-3; TRBD2 matches at 7 bases. The specimen was peripheral blood. The CDR3 DNA sequence: TGTGCCAGCAGCGTGGGGGAGGGGGATACGCAGTATTTT. Translating it yields CASSVGEGDTQYF.